This record covers a single T cell receptor (beta chain). Germline CDR1 is MNHEY and CDR2 is SVGAGI. V was pared by 5 bases and J by 7 bases, with 8 bases of the junction left unmatched. This CDR3 is 15 amino acids long. The data stem from a study of blood T cell repertoires in COVID-19. The repertoire was sequenced with immunoSEQ multiplex PCR; TCRdb's copy has only in-frame clones and lacks some. The sample shows around 12,000 clones, about nine tenths of them seen only once. The TCR sequence derives from a human donor in a cohort sampled during active COVID-19. The rearrangement uses TRBV6-5 and TRBJ2-1; 10 positions agree with TRBD1. The sample was peripheral blood. The CDR3 DNA follows: TGTGCCAGCAGTACAGGACAGGGGGTGAGGAATGAGCAGTTCTTC. Its protein product is CASSTGQGVRNEQFF.